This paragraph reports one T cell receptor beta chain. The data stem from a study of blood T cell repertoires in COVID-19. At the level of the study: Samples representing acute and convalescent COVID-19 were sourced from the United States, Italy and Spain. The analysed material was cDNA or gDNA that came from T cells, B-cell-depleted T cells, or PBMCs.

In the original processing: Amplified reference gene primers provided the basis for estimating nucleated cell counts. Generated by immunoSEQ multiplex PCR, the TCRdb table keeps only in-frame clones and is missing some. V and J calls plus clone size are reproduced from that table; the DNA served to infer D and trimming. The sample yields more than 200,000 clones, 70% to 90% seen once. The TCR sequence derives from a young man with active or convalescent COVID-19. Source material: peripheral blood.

The CDR3 loop reads CASGGIRTGELFF. CDR3 nucleotide sequence: TGTGCCAGCGGGGGGATTCGGACCGGGGAGCTGTTTTTT. The chain couples TRBV6-5 to TRBJ2-2; possible D gene TRBD2, 6 bases. CDR1 is MNHEY and CDR2 is SVGAGI in the germline V gene. The CDR3 extends over 13 amino acids. V shed 8 bases and J shed 5 bases, with 12 bases lying between them.